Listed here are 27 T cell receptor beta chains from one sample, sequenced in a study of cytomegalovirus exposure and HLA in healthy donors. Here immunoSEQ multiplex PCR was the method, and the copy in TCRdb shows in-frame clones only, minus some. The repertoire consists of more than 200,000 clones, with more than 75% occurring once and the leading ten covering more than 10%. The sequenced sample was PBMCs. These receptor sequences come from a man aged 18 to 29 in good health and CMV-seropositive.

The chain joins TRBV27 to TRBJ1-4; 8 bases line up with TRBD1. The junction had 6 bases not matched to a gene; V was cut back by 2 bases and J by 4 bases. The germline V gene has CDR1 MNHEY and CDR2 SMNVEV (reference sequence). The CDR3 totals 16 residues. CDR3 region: CASSLRATGGNEKLFF. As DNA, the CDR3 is TGTGCCAGCAGTTTAAGAGCCACAGGGGGTAATGAAAAACTGTTTTTT.

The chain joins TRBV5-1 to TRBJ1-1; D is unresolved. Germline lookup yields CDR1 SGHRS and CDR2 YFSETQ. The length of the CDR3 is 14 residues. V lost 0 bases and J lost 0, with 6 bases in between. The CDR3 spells CASSLATMNTEAFF. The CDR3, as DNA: TGCGCCAGCAGCTTGGCGACAATGAACACTGAAGCTTTCTTT.

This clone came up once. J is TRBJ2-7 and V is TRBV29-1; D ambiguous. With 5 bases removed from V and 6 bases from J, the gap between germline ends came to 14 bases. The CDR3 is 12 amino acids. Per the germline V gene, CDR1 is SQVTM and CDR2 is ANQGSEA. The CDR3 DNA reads TGCAGCGTTCAAGCAGACCTGGGCGAGCAGTACTTC. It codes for CSVQADLGEQYF.

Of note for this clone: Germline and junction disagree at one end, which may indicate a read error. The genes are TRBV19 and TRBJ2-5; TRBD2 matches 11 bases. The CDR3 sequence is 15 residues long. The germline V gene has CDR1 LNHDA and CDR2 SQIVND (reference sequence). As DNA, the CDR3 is TGTGCCAGCAGTAGACTAGCGGGGTCCCAAGAGACCCAGTACTTC. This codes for CASSRLAGSQETQYF.

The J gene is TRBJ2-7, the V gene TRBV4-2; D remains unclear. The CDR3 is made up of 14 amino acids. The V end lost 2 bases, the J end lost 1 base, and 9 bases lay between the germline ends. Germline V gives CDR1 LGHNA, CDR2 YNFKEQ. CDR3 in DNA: TGTGCCAGCAGCCAAAGCAGAGTGTCCTACGAGCAGTACTTC. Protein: CASSQSRVSYEQYF.

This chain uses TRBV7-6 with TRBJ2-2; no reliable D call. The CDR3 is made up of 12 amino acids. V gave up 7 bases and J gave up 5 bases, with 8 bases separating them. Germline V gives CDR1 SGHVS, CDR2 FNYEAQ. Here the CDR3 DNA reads TGTGCCAGCATTGGCGGAACCGGGGAGCTGTTTTTT. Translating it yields CASIGGTGELFF.

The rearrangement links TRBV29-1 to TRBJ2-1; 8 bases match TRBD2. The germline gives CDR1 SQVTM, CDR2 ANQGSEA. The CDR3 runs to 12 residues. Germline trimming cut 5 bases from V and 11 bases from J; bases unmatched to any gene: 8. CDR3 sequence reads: CSVPGGGWKQFF. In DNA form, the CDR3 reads TGCAGCGTTCCCGGGGGGGGGTGGAAGCAGTTCTTC.

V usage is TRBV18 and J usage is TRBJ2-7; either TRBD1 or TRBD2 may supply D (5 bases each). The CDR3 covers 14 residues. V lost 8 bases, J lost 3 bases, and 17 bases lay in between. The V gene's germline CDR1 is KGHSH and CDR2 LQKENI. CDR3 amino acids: CASPPSGPSYEQYF. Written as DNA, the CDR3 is TGTGCCAGCCCCCCCTCGGGACCCAGCTACGAGCAGTACTTC. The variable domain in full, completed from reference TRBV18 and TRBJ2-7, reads NAGVMQNPRHLVRRRGQEARLRCSPMKGHSHVYWYRQLPEEGLKFMVYLQKENIIDESGMPKERFSAEFPKEGPSILRIQQVVRGDSAAYFCASPPSGPSYEQYFGPGTRLTVT.

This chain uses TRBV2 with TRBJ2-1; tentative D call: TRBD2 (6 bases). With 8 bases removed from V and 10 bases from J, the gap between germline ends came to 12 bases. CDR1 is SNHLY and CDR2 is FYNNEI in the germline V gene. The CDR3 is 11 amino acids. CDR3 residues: CASRYSGEQFF. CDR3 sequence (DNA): TGTGCCAGCCGATATAGCGGAGAGCAGTTCTTC.

CDR3 sequence reads: CASRTAGGATEAFF. The CDR3 coding sequence is TGTGCCAGCCGGACGGCAGGGGGGGCGACTGAAGCTTTCTTT. This chain uses TRBV14 with TRBJ1-1, with TRBD1 identical over 7 bases. The V and J ends lost 8 bases and 5 bases, in that order; junction bases with no gene match: 11. Germline V gene sequence: CDR1 SGHDN, CDR2 FVKESK. CDR3 length equals 14 residues.

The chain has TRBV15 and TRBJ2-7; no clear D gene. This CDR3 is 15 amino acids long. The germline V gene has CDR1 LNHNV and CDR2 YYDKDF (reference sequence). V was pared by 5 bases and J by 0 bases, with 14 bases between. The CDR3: CATSVENTPSYEQYF. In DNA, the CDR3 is TGTGCCACCAGCGTTGAGAACACTCCCTCCTACGAGCAGTACTTC.

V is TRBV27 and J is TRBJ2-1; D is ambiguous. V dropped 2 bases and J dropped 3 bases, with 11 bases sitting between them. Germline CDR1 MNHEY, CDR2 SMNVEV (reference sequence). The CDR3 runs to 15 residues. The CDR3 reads CASSLEFGFYNEQFF. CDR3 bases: TGTGCCAGCAGTTTAGAGTTCGGGTTCTACAATGAGCAGTTCTTC.

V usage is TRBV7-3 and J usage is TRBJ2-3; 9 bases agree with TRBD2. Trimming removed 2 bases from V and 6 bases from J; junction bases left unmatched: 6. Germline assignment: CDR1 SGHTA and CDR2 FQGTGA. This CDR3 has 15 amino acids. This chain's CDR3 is CASSLLLAGMDTQYF. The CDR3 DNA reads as TGTGCCAGCAGCTTATTGCTAGCGGGGATGGATACGCAGTATTTT.

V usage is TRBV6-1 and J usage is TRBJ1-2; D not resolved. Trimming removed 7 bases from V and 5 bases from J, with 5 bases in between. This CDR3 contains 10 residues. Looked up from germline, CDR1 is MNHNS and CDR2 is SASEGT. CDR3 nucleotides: TGTGCCAGCAACATGTATGGCTACACCTTC. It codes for CASNMYGYTF.

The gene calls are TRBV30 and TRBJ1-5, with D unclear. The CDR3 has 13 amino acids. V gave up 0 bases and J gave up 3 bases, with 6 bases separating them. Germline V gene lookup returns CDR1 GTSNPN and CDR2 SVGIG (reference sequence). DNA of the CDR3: TGTGCCTGGAGTGTTGAGGTCAATCAGCCCCAGCATTTT. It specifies CAWSVEVNQPQHF.

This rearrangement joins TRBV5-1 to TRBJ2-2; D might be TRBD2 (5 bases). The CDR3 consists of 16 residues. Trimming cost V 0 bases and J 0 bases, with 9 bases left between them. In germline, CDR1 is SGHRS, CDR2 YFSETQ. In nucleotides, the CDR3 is TGCGCCAGCAGCTTGGTAGGACTTGCGAACACCGGGGAGCTGTTTTTT. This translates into CASSLVGLANTGELFF. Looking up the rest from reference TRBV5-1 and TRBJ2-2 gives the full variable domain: KAGVTQTPRYLIKTRGQQVTLSCSPISGHRSVSWYQQTPGQGLQFLFEYFSETQRNKGNFPGRFSGRQFSNSRSEMNVSTLELGDSALYLCASSLVGLANTGELFFGEGSRLTVL.

The CDR3 loop reads CASSPPNAYEQYF. In DNA, the CDR3 is TGTGCCAGCTCACCACCCAACGCCTACGAGCAGTACTTC. This sequence joins TRBV18 and TRBJ2-7; D uncertain. The CDR3 is 13 amino acids. Trimming shortened V by 0 bases and J by 2 bases, and 5 bases separated the two germline ends. The germline CDR1 and CDR2 sequences are KGHSH and LQKENI. Complete variable domain (other parts from reference TRBV18 and TRBJ2-7): NAGVMQNPRHLVRRRGQEARLRCSPMKGHSHVYWYRQLPEEGLKFMVYLQKENIIDESGMPKERFSAEFPKEGPSILRIQQVVRGDSAAYFCASSPPNAYEQYFGPGTRLTVT.

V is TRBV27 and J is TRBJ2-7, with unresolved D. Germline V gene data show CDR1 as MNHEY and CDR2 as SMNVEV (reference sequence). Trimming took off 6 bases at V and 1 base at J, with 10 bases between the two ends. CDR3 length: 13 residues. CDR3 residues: CASSFAPSYEQYF. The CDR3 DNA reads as TGTGCCAGCAGCTTTGCTCCTTCCTACGAGCAGTACTTC.

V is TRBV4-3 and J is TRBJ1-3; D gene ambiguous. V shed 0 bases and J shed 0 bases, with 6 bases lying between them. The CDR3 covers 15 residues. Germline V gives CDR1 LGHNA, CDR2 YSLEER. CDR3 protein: CASSQDQDSGNTIYF. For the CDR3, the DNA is TGCGCCAGCAGCCAAGATCAGGACTCTGGAAACACCATATATTTT.

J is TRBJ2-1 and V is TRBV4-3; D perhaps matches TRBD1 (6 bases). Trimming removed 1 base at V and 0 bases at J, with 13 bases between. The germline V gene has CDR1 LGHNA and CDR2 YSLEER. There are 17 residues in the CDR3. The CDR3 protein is CASSQAKQGSSYNEQFF. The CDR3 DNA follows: TGCGCCAGCAGCCAAGCTAAACAGGGTAGCTCCTACAATGAGCAGTTCTTC.

The CDR3 DNA reads as TGTGCCAGAAGCTTAGGGAGTGACACTTGCTCTGGGGCCAACGTCCTGACTTTC. This sequence encodes CARSLGSDTCSGANVLTF. The gene calls are TRBV7-5 and TRBJ2-6. TRBV7-5 is a recognized pseudogene. The CDR3 is 18 residues long.

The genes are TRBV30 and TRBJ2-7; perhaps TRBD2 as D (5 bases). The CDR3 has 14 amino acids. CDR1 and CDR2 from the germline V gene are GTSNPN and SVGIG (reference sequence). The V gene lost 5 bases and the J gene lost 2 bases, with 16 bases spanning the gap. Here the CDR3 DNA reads TGTGCCTGGGGTAGATGGACTCCAGCCTACGAGCAGTACTTC. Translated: CAWGRWTPAYEQYF.

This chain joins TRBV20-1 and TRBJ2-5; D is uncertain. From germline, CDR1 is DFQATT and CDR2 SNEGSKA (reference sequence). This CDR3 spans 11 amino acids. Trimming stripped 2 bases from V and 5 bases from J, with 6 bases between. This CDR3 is CSARKPETQYF. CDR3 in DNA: TGCAGTGCTAGAAAACCTGAGACCCAGTACTTC.

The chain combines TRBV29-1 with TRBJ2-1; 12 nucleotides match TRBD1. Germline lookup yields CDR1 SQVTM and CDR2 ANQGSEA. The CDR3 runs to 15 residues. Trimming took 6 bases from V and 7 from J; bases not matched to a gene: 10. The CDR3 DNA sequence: TGCAGCGTCAGCCGGGGGACAGGGGGCGGGAATGAGCAGTTCTTC. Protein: CSVSRGTGGGNEQFF.

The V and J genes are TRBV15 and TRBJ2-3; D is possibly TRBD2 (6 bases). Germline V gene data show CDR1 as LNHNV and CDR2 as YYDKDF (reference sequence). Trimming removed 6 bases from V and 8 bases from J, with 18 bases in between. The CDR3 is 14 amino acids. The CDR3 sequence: CATRGTSRIPTQYF. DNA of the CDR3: TGTGCCACCAGGGGGACTTCTAGGATTCCTACGCAGTATTTT.

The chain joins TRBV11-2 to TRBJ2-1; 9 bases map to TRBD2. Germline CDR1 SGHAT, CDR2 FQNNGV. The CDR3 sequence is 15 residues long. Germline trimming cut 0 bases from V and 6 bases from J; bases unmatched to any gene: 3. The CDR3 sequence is CASSLEPSGANEQFF. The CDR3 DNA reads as TGTGCCAGCAGCTTAGAACCTAGCGGGGCCAATGAGCAGTTCTTC.

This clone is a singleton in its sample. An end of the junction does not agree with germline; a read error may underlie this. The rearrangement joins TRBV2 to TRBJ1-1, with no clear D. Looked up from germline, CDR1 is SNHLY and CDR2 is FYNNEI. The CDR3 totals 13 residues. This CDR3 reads CASTEESNTEAFF. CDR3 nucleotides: TGTGCCAGCACTGAAGAATCGAACACTGAAGCTTTCTTT.